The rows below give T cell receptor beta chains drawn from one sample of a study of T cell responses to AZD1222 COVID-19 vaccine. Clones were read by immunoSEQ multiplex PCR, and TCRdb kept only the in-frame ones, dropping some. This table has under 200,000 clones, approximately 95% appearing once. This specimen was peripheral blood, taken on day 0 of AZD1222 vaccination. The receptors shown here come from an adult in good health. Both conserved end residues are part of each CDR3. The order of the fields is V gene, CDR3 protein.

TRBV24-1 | CATSDVRGSNQPQHF
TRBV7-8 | CASSLRAGGNYGYTF
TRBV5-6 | CASSLGPSLPSQYF
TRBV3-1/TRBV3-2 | CASSHMGQPQHF
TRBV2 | CASKTGIGEKLFF
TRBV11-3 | CASSLTGGYEQYF
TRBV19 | CASSIRDRDNEQYF
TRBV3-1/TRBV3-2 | CASSQGPAGVHTGELFF
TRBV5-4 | CASSPGQKITEAFF
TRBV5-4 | CASSSTQGADGYTF
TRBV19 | CASSNFYEQYF
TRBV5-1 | CASSSKLAGGPLNTQYF
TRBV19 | CASTLANTEAFF
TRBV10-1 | CASSQLAGGPYEQYF
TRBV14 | CASSLGTAYNEQFF
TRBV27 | CASSPIWEPHTQYF
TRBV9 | CASSVFSSGNYNEQFF
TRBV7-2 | CASSHRGAGGYTF
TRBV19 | CASSQTGSSYNEQFF
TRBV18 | CASSQGVDTEAFF
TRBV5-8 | CASSLDLGTSNQPQHF
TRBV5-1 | CASSPSSGFGGNTEAFF
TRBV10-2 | CASRDSYYGYTF
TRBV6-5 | CASSLVFNEKLFF
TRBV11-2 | CASSFQTEAFF
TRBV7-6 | CASSLSPGNTEAFF
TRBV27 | CASSWGSYNSPLHF
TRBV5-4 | CASTLEQGATDTDTQYF
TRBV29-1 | CSVVSRVGTSEAFF
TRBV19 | CASSIEGRGYEQYF
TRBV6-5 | CASRMGLAVPNEQFF
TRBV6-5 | CASRYWDEPYEQYF
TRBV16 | CASSQPGVMKFF
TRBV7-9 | CASSLEQGYGYTF
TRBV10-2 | CASSPDWGITLTEAFF
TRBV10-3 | CAISEAPADTQYF
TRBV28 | CASSPYQGNYGYTF
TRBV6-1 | CASSDRQGYNSPLHF
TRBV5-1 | CASSFGSGRGYGYTF
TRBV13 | CASSTGQGQGGKLFF
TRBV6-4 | CASSLTSGNTGELFF
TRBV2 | CATGTGAEAFF